This TCR beta chain was recorded in a study of beta chain features in type 1 diabetes. Study information: Taken together, all samples contributed 90 million to 140 million examined sorted cells.

CDR3 size: 13 residues. V shed 3 bases and J shed 0 bases, with 4 bases lying between them. Per the germline V gene, CDR1 is KGHSH and CDR2 is LQKENI. All of the isolated RNA was reverse transcribed, so expressed TCRB transcripts were sequenced. Some clones are missing from TCRdb's copy, which holds only in-frame ones; the method was immunoSEQ multiplex PCR. Of about 360,000 clones listed, roughly 12% are singletons. This clone was counted between two and nine times. This specimen includes other DNA sequences encoding the same CDR3. The sequence was obtained from a man between 18 and 35 years old in good health. This rearrangement joins TRBV18 to TRBJ2-3; D ambiguous. The specimen was naive CD4+ T cells from blood. The CDR3 protein is CASSPSSTDTQYF. CDR3 bases: TGTGCCAGCTCACCCTCTAGCACAGATACGCAGTATTTT.